This TCR beta chain was identified in a study of PD-1 blockade in classical Hodgkin lymphoma. Brentuximab vedotin exposure varied among the patients, all of whom had relapsed after autologous stem cell transplantation. This table comes from immunoSEQ multiplex PCR, and its TCRdb copy is limited to in-frame clones, with some not included. This sample yields tens of thousands of clones, of which approximately 90% are seen a single time; about 5.8% belongs to the top ten. Overall study findings and caveats: Significant TCR diversity gains by C4D1 occurred in CD4+ but not CD8+ cells. Patients with a complete response exhibited baseline diversity comparable to newly diagnosed patients.

A word on this clone: What it binds is unknown.

Germline V gives CDR1 SGHDN, CDR2 FVKESK. The trim removed 4 bases at V and 1 base at J, leaving 10 bases unmatched. The CDR3 runs to 16 residues. The specimen comprised peripheral blood mononuclear cells (PBMCs), sampled before the second cycle of nivolumab. The TCR originated in a human donor with classical Hodgkin lymphoma. The chain links TRBV14 to TRBJ2-7; 7 nucleotides match TRBD1. CDR3 DNA sequence: TGTGCCAGCAGCCGTACCGGGACAGCCACATCCTACGAGCAGTACTTC. Its translation: CASSRTGTATSYEQYF.